This TCR beta chain came from a study of blood T cell repertoires in COVID-19. Study background: The origin of the acute and convalescent COVID-19 samples was the United States, Italy and Spain. The analysed material was cDNA or gDNA that came from T cells, B-cell-depleted T cells, or PBMCs.

Per the study methods: Cell counts per sample came from amplifying reference gene primers. Produced via immunoSEQ multiplex PCR; TCRdb's table is partial and in-frame only. Clone size and V and J calls were adopted from that table, with D and trimming inferred from the DNA. This sample carries about 60,000 clones, less than 85% of them seen once, and the ten largest clones take about 6.9%. This clone was recorded once. Germline assignment: CDR1 SGHRS and CDR2 YFSETQ. The CDR3 extends over 14 amino acids. The ends lost 1 base at V and 7 bases at J; junction bases unmatched: 2. This chain links TRBV5-1 with TRBJ1-6, with TRBD1 matching 7 bases. The source of this sequence is a man aged 55 to 70 with acute or convalescent COVID-19. The sample taken for sequencing was peripheral blood. CDR3 DNA sequence: TGCGCCAGCAGCTTGCCGGGACAGAATTCACCCCTCCACTTT. Residues: CASSLPGQNSPLHF.